This note documents a single TCR beta chain sequence. This record belongs to a study of blood T cell repertoires in COVID-19. At the level of the study: COVID-19 samples from acute and convalescent phases originated in the United States, Italy and Spain. PBMCs, B-cell-depleted T cells, or T cells were the source of the cDNA or gDNA that made up the material.

In the original workflow: Reference gene primer amplification in the assay estimated nucleated cell counts. Repertoires were generated with immunoSEQ multiplex PCR, while TCRdb's copy carries only in-frame clones and drops some. Clone size and V and J calls were adopted from that table, with D and trimming inferred from the DNA. The sample lists some 120,000 clones, around three quarters occurring once. CDR3 size: 12 residues. Per germline, CDR1 MNHEY and CDR2 SVGAGI. V was cut by 6 bases and J by 6 bases, with 11 bases left in between. The material sequenced was peripheral blood. V usage is TRBV6-5 and J usage is TRBJ1-2, with a possible D match to TRBD1 (6 bases). The sequence was collected from a woman in her seventies with acute or convalescent COVID-19. The DNA for the CDR3 is TGTGCCAGCAGGGGGGACACCCATGGCTACACCTTC. Residues: CASRGDTHGYTF.